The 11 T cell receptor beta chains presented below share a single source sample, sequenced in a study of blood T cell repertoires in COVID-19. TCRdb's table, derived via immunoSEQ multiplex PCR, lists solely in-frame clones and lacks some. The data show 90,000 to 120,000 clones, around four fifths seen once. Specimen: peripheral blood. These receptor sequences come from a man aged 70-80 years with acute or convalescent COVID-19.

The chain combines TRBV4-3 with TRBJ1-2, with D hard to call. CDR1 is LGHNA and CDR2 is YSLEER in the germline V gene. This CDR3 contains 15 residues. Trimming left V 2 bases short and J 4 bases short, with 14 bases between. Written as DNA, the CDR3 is TGCGCCAGCAGCCAAAACAGAGCCTCCTCCTATGGCTACACCTTC. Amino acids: CASSQNRASSYGYTF.

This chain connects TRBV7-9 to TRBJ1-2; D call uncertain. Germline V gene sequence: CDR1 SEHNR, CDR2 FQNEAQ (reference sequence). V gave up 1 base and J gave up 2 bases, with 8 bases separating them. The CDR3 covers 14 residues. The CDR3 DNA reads TGTGCCAGCAGCTTAGGAAACAGCAACTATGGCTACACCTTC. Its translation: CASSLGNSNYGYTF.

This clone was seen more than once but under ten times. Written as DNA, the CDR3 is TGTGCCAGTAGTGGACAGTACCAAGAGACCCAGTACTTC. Protein: CASSGQYQETQYF. The chain carries TRBV19 and TRBJ2-5; possibly TRBD1 for D (6 bases). The CDR3 length is 13 residues. CDR1 is LNHDA, CDR2 SQIVND, per germline (reference sequence). Deletions cut 5 bases from V and 0 bases from J, with 7 bases between.

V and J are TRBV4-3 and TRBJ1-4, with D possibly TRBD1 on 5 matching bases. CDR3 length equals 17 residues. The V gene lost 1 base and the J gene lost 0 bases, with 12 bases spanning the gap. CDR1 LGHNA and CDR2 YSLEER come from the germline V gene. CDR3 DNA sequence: TGCGCCAGCAGCCAAGGACACAGGTCCGCAACTAATGAAAAACTGTTTTTT. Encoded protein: CASSQGHRSATNEKLFF.

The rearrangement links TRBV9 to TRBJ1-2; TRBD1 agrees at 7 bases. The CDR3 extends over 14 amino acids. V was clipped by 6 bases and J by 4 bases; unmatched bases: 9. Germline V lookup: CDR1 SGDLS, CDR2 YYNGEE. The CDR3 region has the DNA TGTGCCAGCACCACCGGGACAGAATTCTATGGCTACACCTTC. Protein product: CASTTGTEFYGYTF.

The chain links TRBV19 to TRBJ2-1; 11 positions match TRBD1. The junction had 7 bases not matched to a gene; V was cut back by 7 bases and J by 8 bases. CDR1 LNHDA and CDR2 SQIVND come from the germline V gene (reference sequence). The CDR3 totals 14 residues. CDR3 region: CASTPRDRGDEQFF. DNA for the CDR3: TGTGCCAGTACCCCCCGGGACAGGGGGGATGAGCAGTTCTTC.

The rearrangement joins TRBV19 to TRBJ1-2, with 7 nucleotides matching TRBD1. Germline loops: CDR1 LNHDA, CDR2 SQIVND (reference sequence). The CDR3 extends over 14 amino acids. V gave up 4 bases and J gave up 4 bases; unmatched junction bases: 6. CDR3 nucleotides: TGTGCCAGTAGTACCAACAGGGGTCCCTATGGCTACACCTTC. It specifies CASSTNRGPYGYTF. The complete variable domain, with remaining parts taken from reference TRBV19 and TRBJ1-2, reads DGGITQSPKYLFRKEGQNVTLSCEQNLNHDAMYWYRQDPGQGLRLIYYSQIVNDFQKGDIAEGYSVSREKKESFPLTVTSAQKNPTAFYLCASSTNRGPYGYTFGSGTRLTVV.

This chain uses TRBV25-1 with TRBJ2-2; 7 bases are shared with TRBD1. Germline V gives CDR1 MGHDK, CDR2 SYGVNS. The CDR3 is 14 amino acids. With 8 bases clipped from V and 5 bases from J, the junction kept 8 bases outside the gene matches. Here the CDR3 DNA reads TGTGCCAGCCAAGGACAGGTGCCTACCGGGGAGCTGTTTTTT. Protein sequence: CASQGQVPTGELFF.

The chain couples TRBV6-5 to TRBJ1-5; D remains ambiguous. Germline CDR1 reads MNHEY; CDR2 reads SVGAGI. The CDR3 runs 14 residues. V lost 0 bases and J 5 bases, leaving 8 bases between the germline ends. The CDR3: CASSYSSDYQPQHF. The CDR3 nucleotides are TGTGCCAGCAGTTACTCTAGTGACTATCAGCCCCAGCATTTT.

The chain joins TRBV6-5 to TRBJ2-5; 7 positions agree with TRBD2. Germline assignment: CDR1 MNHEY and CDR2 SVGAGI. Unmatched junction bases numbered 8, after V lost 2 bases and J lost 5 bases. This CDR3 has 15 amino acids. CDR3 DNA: TGTGCCAGCAGTTACCCCTTTGGGGGGGTGGAGACCCAGTACTTC. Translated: CASSYPFGGVETQYF.

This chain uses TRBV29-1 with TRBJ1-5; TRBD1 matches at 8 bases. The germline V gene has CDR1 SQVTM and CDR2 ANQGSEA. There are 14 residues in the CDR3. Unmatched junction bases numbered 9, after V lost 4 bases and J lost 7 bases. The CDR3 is CSVGGGTGGQPQHF. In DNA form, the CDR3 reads TGCAGCGTTGGGGGTGGGACAGGCGGACAGCCCCAGCATTTT. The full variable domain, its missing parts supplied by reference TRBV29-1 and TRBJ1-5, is SAVISQKPSRDICQRGTSLTIQCQVDSQVTMMFWYRQQPGQSLTLIATANQGSEATYESGFVIDKFPISRPNLTFSTLTVSNMSPEDSSIYLCSVGGGTGGQPQHFGDGTRLSIL.